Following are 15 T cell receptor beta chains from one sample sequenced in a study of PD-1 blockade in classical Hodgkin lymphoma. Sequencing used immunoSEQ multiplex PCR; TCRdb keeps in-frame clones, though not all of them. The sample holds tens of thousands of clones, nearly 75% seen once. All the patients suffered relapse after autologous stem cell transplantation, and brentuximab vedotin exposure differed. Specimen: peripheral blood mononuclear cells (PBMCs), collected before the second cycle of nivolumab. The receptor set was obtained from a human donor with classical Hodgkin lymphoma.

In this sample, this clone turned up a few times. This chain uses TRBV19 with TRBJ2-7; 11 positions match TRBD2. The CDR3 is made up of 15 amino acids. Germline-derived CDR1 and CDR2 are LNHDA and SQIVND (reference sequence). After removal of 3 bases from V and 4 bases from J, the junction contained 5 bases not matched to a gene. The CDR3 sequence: CASSIGLAGGYEQYF. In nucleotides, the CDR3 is TGTGCCAGTAGTATTGGGCTAGCGGGAGGTTACGAGCAGTACTTC.

The CDR3 DNA follows: TGTGCCAGCAGCAGAGGACTAGCGGGCACCTACGAGCAGTACTTC. This codes for CASSRGLAGTYEQYF. The V and J genes are TRBV9 and TRBJ2-5, with 11 bases aligning to TRBD2. The assigned J gene may be wrong: the sequence end matches TRBJ2-7 better. The CDR3 sequence is 15 residues long. Germline V lookup: CDR1 SGDLS, CDR2 YYNGEE.

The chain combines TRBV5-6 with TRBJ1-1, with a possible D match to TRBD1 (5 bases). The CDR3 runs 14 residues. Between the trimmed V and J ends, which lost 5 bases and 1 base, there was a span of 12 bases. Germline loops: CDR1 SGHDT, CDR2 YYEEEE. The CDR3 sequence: CASRGPSGNTEAFF. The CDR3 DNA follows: TGTGCCAGCAGGGGGCCGAGCGGGAACACTGAAGCTTTCTTT.

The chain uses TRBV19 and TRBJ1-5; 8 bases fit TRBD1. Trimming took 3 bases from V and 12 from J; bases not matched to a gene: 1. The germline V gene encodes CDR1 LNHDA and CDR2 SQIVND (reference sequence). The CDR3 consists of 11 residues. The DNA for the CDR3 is TGTGCCAGTAGTATTGGACAGGGCCAGCATTTT. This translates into CASSIGQGQHF.

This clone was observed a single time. The CDR3, as DNA: TGTGCCAGCGATCAAAAGGATGAGCAGTTCTTC. It encodes CASDQKDEQFF. The chain has TRBV6-1 and TRBJ2-1; the D is unclear. Germline V gives CDR1 MNHNS, CDR2 SASEGT. V was trimmed by 8 bases and J by 8 bases, leaving 10 bases between them. CDR3 length: 11 amino acids.

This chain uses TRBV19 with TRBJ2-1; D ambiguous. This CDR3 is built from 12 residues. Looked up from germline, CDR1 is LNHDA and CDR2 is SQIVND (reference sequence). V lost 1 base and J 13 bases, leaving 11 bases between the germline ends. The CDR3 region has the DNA TGTGCCAGTAGTATAGGTTTGGGCCCCCAGTTCTTC. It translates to CASSIGLGPQFF.

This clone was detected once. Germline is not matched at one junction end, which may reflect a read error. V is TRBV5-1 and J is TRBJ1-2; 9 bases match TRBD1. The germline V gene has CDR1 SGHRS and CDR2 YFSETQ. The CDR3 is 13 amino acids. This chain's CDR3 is CASTQGANYGYTF. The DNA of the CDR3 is TGTGCCAGCACACAGGGGGCGAACTATGGCTACACCTTC.

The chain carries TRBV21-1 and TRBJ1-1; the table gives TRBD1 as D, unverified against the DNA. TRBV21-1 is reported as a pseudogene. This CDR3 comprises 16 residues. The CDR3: CASSKQGQRWDTEAFF. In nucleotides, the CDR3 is TGTGCCAGCAGCAAACAAGGACAGAGGTGGGACACTGAAGCTTTCTTT.

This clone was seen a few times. CDR3 amino acids: CASSLAGDTQYF. CDR3 DNA: TGTGCCAGCAGTTTAGCGGGTGATACGCAGTATTTT. This chain joins TRBV6-5 and TRBJ2-3; 7 nucleotides agree with TRBD2. Germline lookup yields CDR1 MNHEY and CDR2 SVGAGI. J was trimmed by 6 bases and V by 4 bases; bases with no gene match: 1. This CDR3 contains 12 residues.

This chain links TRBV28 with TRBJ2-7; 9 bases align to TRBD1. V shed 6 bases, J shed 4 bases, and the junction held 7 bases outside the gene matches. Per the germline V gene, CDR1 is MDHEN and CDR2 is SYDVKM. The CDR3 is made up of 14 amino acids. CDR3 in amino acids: CASSRAGQGYEQYF. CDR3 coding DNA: TGTGCCAGCAGCCGGGCGGGACAGGGTTACGAGCAGTACTTC.

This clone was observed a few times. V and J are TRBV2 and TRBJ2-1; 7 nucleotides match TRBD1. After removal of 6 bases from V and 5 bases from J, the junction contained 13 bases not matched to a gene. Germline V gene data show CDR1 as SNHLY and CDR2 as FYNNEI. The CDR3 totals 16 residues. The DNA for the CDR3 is TGTGCCAGCAGGACAGGGCCGTGGCGATCGAACAATGAGCAGTTCTTC. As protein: CASRTGPWRSNNEQFF. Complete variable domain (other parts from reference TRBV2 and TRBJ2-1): EPEVTQTPSHQVTQMGQEVILRCVPISNHLYFYWYRQILGQKVEFLVSFYNNEISEKSEIFDDQFSVERPDGSNFTLKIRSTKLEDSAMYFCASRTGPWRSNNEQFFGPGTRLTVL.

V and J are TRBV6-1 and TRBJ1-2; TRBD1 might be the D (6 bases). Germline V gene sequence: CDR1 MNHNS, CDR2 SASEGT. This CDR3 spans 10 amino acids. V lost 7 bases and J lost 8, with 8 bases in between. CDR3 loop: CASKGVGYTF. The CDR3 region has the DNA TGTGCCAGCAAGGGGGTGGGCTACACCTTC.

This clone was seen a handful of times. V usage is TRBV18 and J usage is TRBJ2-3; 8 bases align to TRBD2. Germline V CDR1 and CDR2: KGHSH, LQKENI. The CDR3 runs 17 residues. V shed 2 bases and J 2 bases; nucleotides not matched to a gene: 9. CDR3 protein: CASSPLLAGGITDTQYF. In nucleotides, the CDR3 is TGTGCCAGCTCACCATTGCTGGCGGGGGGTATCACAGATACGCAGTATTTT.

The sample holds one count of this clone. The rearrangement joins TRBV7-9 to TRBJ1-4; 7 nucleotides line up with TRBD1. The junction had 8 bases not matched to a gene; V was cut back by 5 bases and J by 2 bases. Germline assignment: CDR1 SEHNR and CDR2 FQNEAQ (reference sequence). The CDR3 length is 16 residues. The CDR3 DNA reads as TGTGCCAGCAGCCCCAGGACAGGCGGGACTAATGAAAAACTGTTTTTT. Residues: CASSPRTGGTNEKLFF.

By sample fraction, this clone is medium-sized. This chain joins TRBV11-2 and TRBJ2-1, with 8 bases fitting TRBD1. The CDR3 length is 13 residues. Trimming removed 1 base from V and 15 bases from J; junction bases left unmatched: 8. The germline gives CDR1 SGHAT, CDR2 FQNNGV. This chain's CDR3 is CASSLAQGQGAFF. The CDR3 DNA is TGTGCCAGCAGCTTAGCTCAGGGGCAGGGGGCGTTCTTC.